The 14 T cell receptor beta chains below were found in one sample sequenced in a study of T-cell reconstitution after alpha-beta-depleted transplantation in children. This sample's TCRbeta library carried unique molecular identifier barcodes. Using its own MiXCR run on the PCR reads, TCRdb lists one record per CDR3 protein. In the table there are 450,000 to 600,000 distinct CDR3 sequences, approximately 20% of which are singletons. Source: PBMCs from the stem cell graft donor, taken from the stem cell graft. The receptor source for this set is a human donor who donated a stem cell graft to a child with acute lymphoblastic leukemia.

This chain links TRBV20-1 with TRBJ2-3, with 12 positions matching TRBD2. The ends lost 5 bases at V and 9 bases at J; junction bases unmatched: 0. The CDR3 has 11 amino acids. The germline V gene encodes CDR1 DFQATT and CDR2 SNEGSKA (reference sequence). CDR3 sequence: CSAGTSGTQYF. CDR3 in DNA: TGCAGTGCTGGGACTAGCGGGACGCAGTATTTT.

This chain uses TRBV20-1 with TRBJ2-2, with a tentative D call TRBD2 (5 bases). The length of the CDR3 is 15 residues. V was cut by 6 bases and J by 9 bases, with 23 bases left in between. Per the germline V gene, CDR1 is DFQATT and CDR2 is SNEGSKA (reference sequence). As DNA, the CDR3 is TGCAGTGCCCGCGCTAGCCCGACTCTCCGCCGGGAGCTGTTTTTT. Protein product: CSARASPTLRRELFF.

V gene TRBV11-2 combines with J gene TRBJ2-2; D is tentatively TRBD1 or TRBD2 (5 bases each). The V gene lost 1 base and the J gene lost 0 bases, with 9 bases spanning the gap. Germline-derived CDR1 and CDR2 are SGHAT and FQNNGV. The CDR3 runs to 16 residues. In DNA, the CDR3 is TGTGCCAGCAGCTTAGTCGGGGCTTCGAACACCGGGGAGCTGTTTTTT. This encodes CASSLVGASNTGELFF. The complete variable domain, with remaining parts taken from reference TRBV11-2 and TRBJ2-2, reads EAGVAQSPRYKIIEKRQSVAFWCNPISGHATLYWYQQILGQGPKLLIQFQNNGVVDDSQLPKDRFSAERLKGVDSTLKIQPAKLEDSAVYLCASSLVGASNTGELFFGEGSRLTVL.

This clonotype was observed a few times. The V and J genes are TRBV27 and TRBJ1-5; D gene ambiguous. The CDR3 loop spans 17 amino acids. V was clipped by 10 bases and J by 0 bases, with 22 bases between them. Germline assignment: CDR1 MNHEY and CDR2 SMNVEV (reference sequence). The DNA of the CDR3 is TGTGCCATCGTAAACCAAGGGCCCGCCCTTAGCAATCAGCCCCAGCATTTT. It yields the protein CAIVNQGPALSNQPQHF.

In this sample, this clonotype turned up a few times. This chain uses TRBV29-1 with TRBJ2-2; 7 nucleotides agree with TRBD1. Germline V gene data show CDR1 as SQVTM and CDR2 as ANQGSEA. The CDR3 contains 16 residues. With V trimmed by 1 base and J by 6 bases, 11 bases remained unmatched. As DNA, the CDR3 is TGCAGCGTTGAAGCGCGAGGGGGCGCGCTAGCCGGGGAGCTGTTTTTT. The encoded protein is CSVEARGGALAGELFF.

The rearrangement joins TRBV4-1 to TRBJ2-4; 8 nucleotides align to TRBD2. V dropped 7 bases and J dropped 7; count of bases not matched to a gene: 12. The germline CDR1 and CDR2 sequences are MGHRA and YSYEKL. The CDR3 is made up of 15 amino acids. CDR3 sequence: CASTRSGSGGNIQYF. In DNA, the CDR3 is TGCGCCAGCACCCGGTCAGGTTCGGGGGGGAACATTCAGTACTTC.

The genes are TRBV6-2 or TRBV6-3 and TRBJ2-7, with TRBD1 matching 8 bases. CDR1 MNHEY and CDR2 SVGEGT come from the germline V gene. V lost 6 bases and J lost 2; bases outside the gene matches: 3. This CDR3 comprises 13 residues. This chain's CDR3 is CASRLTGAYEQYF. DNA for the CDR3: TGTGCCAGCAGGTTGACAGGGGCCTACGAGCAGTACTTC.

This chain connects TRBV5-1 to TRBJ2-1, with TRBD2 matching over 9 bases. The CDR3 length is 17 residues. Germline loops: CDR1 SGHRS, CDR2 YFSETQ. J gave up 2 bases and V 4 bases, and 10 bases lay outside the gene matches. The CDR3 loop reads CASSEGLANFTYNEQFF. In DNA form, the CDR3 reads TGCGCCAGCAGCGAGGGACTAGCTAATTTCACCTACAATGAGCAGTTCTTC. Combining the CDR3 with reference TRBV5-1 and TRBJ2-1 gives the whole variable domain KAGVTQTPRYLIKTRGQQVTLSCSPISGHRSVSWYQQTPGQGLQFLFEYFSETQRNKGNFPGRFSGRQFSNSRSEMNVSTLELGDSALYLCASSEGLANFTYNEQFFGPGTRLTVL.

This chain links TRBV5-1 with TRBJ1-2; 9 bases are shared with TRBD1. The CDR3 length is 16 residues. Trimming took 5 bases from V and 7 from J; bases not matched to a gene: 15. In germline, CDR1 is SGHRS, CDR2 YFSETQ. CDR3 loop: CASRNTPGQGLIGYTF. CDR3 DNA sequence: TGCGCCAGCAGAAATACCCCGGGACAGGGACTAATTGGCTACACCTTC. Full variable domain (outside the CDR3, taken from reference TRBV5-1 and TRBJ1-2): KAGVTQTPRYLIKTRGQQVTLSCSPISGHRSVSWYQQTPGQGLQFLFEYFSETQRNKGNFPGRFSGRQFSNSRSEMNVSTLELGDSALYLCASRNTPGQGLIGYTFGSGTRLTVV.

This clonotype was detected a few times. This chain joins TRBV12-5 and TRBJ1-2; D perhaps matches TRBD1 (5 bases). Trimming removed 5 bases from V and 3 bases from J, with 7 bases in between. This CDR3 is built from 12 residues. Germline V CDR1 and CDR2: LGHNT, FRNRAP. CDR3 residues: CASGQGYYGYTF. The CDR3 coding sequence is TGTGCTAGTGGTCAGGGTTACTATGGCTACACCTTC.

The V and J genes are TRBV7-2 and TRBJ2-7; no clear D. V gave up 1 base and J gave up 3 bases, with 13 bases separating them. The CDR3 runs to 15 residues. The germline gives CDR1 SGHTA, CDR2 FQGNSA. The DNA of the CDR3 is TGTGCCAGCAGCTTAGTTGGTCTCGGTGGCTACGAGCAGTACTTC. This gives the protein CASSLVGLGGYEQYF. The full variable domain, its missing parts supplied by reference TRBV7-2 and TRBJ2-7, is GAGVSQSPSNKVTEKGKDVELRCDPISGHTALYWYRQSLGQGLEFLIYFQGNSAPDKSGLPSDRFSAERTGGSVSTLTIQRTQQEDSAVYLCASSLVGLGGYEQYFGPGTRLTVT.

V and J are TRBV6-5 and TRBJ2-7; TRBD1 matches at 8 bases. The germline CDR1 and CDR2 sequences are MNHEY and SVGAGI. This CDR3 has 15 amino acids. V lost 0 bases to trimming and J lost 4 bases; unmatched junction nucleotides: 5. CDR3 residues: CASSYSTGQGYEQYF. CDR3 coding DNA: TGTGCCAGCAGTTACTCGACAGGACAGGGTTACGAGCAGTACTTC.

The chain recombines TRBV4-1 with TRBJ1-5; 7 nucleotides agree with TRBD1. V was clipped by 1 base and J by 7 bases; unmatched bases: 10. Germline lookup yields CDR1 MGHRA and CDR2 YSYEKL. This CDR3 region has 16 residues. The CDR3 loop is CASSQVRGQAGQPQHF. The CDR3, as DNA: TGCGCCAGCAGCCAAGTAAGGGGGCAGGCCGGGCAGCCCCAGCATTTT.

The V gene is TRBV19, the J gene TRBJ2-7; TRBD1 or TRBD2 may be the D gene (5 bases each). Trimming removed 5 bases from V and 6 bases from J, with 17 bases in between. CDR1 and CDR2 from the germline V gene are LNHDA and SQIVND (reference sequence). This CDR3 is 14 amino acids long. The chain's CDR3 is CASSGSGDLGEQYF. The CDR3 DNA sequence: TGTGCCAGTAGTGGATCCGGGGACCTAGGCGAGCAGTACTTC.